This entry features one T cell receptor beta chain sequence. What it binds is not known. This sample stems from a study of OX40 agonist ivuxolimab in advanced cancers. Study details: Therapy given before enrollment (anti-PD-1, anti-PD-L1 or anti-CTLA-4) was allowed, and approximately 40% had some. Study results and caveats: The work left the antigen specificity of expanded peripheral T cells undetermined.

TCRdb keeps only in-frame clones here, not all; method: immunoSEQ multiplex PCR. This sample yields 28,000 or so clones, of which around 82% are seen a single time; around a fifth belongs to the top ten. Germline V gene sequence: CDR1 MDHEN, CDR2 SYDVKM. Trimming removed 10 bases from V and 0 bases from J, with 15 bases in between. The CDR3 spans 14 residues. This material consisted of CD4+ or CD8+ T cells sorted from blood, taken in a trial of the OX40 agonist ivuxolimab. The chain employs TRBV28 and TRBJ1-1; tentatively, D is TRBD1 (6 bases). The clonotype was recovered from an adult with an advanced solid tumor such as melanoma, head and neck, liver or kidney cancer. The CDR3 spells CATLGGPMNTEAFF. CDR3 sequence (DNA): TGTGCCACCCTTGGGGGGCCCATGAACACTGAAGCTTTCTTT.